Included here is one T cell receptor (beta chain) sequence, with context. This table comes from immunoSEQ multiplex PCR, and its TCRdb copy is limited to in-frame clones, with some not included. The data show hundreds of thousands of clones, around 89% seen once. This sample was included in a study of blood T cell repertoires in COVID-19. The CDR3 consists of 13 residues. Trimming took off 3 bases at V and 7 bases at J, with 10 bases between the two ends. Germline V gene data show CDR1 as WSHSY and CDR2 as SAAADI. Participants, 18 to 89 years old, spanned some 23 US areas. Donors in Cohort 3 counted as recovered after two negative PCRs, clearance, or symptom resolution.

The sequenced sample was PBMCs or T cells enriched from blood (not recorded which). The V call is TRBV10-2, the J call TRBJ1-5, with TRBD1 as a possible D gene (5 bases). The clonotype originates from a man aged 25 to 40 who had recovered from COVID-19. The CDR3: CASSEFRGQPQHF. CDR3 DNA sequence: TGCGCCAGCAGTGAATTTAGGGGCCAGCCCCAGCATTTT.